These T cell receptor beta chains were read from a single sample in a study of T-cell reconstitution after alpha-beta-depleted transplantation in children. MiXCR was run by TCRdb on the PCR reads, yielding one entry per CDR3 protein. The repertoire consists of 750,000 to 950,000 distinct CDR3 sequences, with under 20% occurring once and the leading ten covering around 5.3%. This specimen consisted of PBMCs, mostly from graft donor cells, obtained 360 days after TCRalphabeta/CD19-depleted stem cell transplant. These receptors originate from a male patient aged 5 to 17 who had a stem cell transplant for acute lymphoblastic leukemia, so the T cells may come from the graft donor. The CDR3 runs from the conserved cysteine through the conserved F or W. The D gene is left open where the match is weak. Size is omitted from some rows. Given values are once, few, many or a class for expanded clones.

.	TRBV5-1	TRBJ2-7	many	TGCGCCAGCAGACCTACTATAGGGCACCTGGGCTACGAGCAGTACTTC	CASRPTIGHLGYEQYF
.	TRBV2	TRBJ2-7	few	TGTGCCAGCACCGAGGGGCGGGACCTCTCCTACGAGCAGTACTTC	CASTEGRDLSYEQYF
.	TRBV5-1	TRBJ2-7	.	TGCGCCAGCAGCCCTGGACTGGGTACCTCCTACGAGCAGTACTTC	CASSPGLGTSYEQYF
.	TRBV27	TRBJ2-7	many	TGTGCCAGCAGACCAGACGTGTACTCCTACGAGCAGTACTTC	CASRPDVYSYEQYF
TRBD2	TRBV4-1	TRBJ2-2	many	TGCGCCAGCAGCCAAGATCCGCCTAGCGGGAAGTACACCGGGGAGCTGTTTTTT	CASSQDPPSGKYTGELFF
.	TRBV6-5	TRBJ2-5	.	TGTGCCAGCAGTTACTCAGGGGCTCCCCAAGAGACCCAGTACTTC	CASSYSGAPQETQYF
.	TRBV6-5	TRBJ1-6	.	TGTGCCAGCAGTTATTCGGGAAACTATAATTCACCCCTCCACTTT	CASSYSGNYNSPLHF
.	TRBV13	TRBJ2-5	few	TGTGCCAGCAGCTTAGAGCCAGCCCAAGAGACCCAGTACTTC	CASSLEPAQETQYF
.	TRBV15	TRBJ1-2	few	TGTGCCACCAGCAGAACCCTCGAAACTATGGGCTACACCTTC	CATSRTLETMGYTF
.	TRBV20-1	TRBJ1-1	.	TGCAGTGCTAGAGATTTACAGGCTACGAACACTGAAGCTTTCTTT	CSARDLQATNTEAFF
TRBD1	TRBV7-9	TRBJ2-7	many	TGTGCCAGCAGCGCACAGGGGGTCTCCTACGAGCAGTACTTC	CASSAQGVSYEQYF
.	TRBV18	TRBJ1-1	.	TGTGCCAGCTCACCACCTGCCCGACTGAACACTGAAGCTTTCTTT	CASSPPARLNTEAFF
TRBD2	TRBV2	TRBJ2-7	.	TGTGCCAGCAGTGAAGCGCTTCCGGTAGCGGGGAACTACGAGCAGTACTTC	CASSEALPVAGNYEQYF
TRBD1	TRBV18	TRBJ2-7	few	TGTGCCAGCTCACCACTAGGACAGGGCTACGAGCAGTACTTC	CASSPLGQGYEQYF
.	TRBV3-1	TRBJ2-1	few	TGTGCCAGCAGCCCCTTTTTGACGGGGAGCTCCTACAATGAGCAGTTCTTC	CASSPFLTGSSYNEQFF
TRBD2	TRBV28	TRBJ2-5	.	TGTGCCAGCAGTTTATTAGAGGGGATAGCGGGAGGGGAGACCCAGTACTTC	CASSLLEGIAGGETQYF
TRBD1	TRBV12-3/TRBV12-4	TRBJ1-5	few	TGTGCCAGCAGTTTTGGGACAGTAGGCAAACAGCCCCAGCATTTT	CASSFGTVGKQPQHF
.	TRBV7-3	TRBJ2-3	.	TGTGCCAGCAGCACCTCGCGGATCAGCACAGATACGCAGTATTTT	CASSTSRISTDTQYF
.	TRBV29-1	TRBJ1-1	many	TGCAGCGTTGAAGTTTGGGCGGATCGCACTGAAGCTTTCTTT	CSVEVWADRTEAFF
TRBD2	TRBV18	TRBJ2-3	.	TGTGCCAGCTCACCTATAGCGGGAGTAGCGGCAGATACGCAGTATTTT	CASSPIAGVAADTQYF
.	TRBV29-1	TRBJ2-7	few	TGCAGCGGAACGGACAACTCCTACGAGCAGTACTTC	CSGTDNSYEQYF
TRBD1	TRBV5-1	TRBJ1-3	.	TGCGCCAGCAGCTTGGAGACAGGGAGCTCTGGAAACACCATATATTTT	CASSLETGSSGNTIYF
TRBD1	TRBV6-1	TRBJ1-2	.	TGTGCCAGCTGCCGGGACAGGCCTCAGACCTTCTATGGCTACACCTTC	CASCRDRPQTFYGYTF
TRBD2	TRBV7-3	TRBJ2-3	.	TGTGCCAGCAGCCCTTACCGGGAGGGCAGCACAGATACGCAGTATTTT	CASSPYREGSTDTQYF
.	TRBV5-1	TRBJ2-7	few	TGCGCCAGCAGCTTGGCCCAGATGGGGCGATTTGGGCAGTACTTC	CASSLAQMGRFGQYF
TRBD2	TRBV7-8	TRBJ2-5	few	TGTGCCAGCAGCTTAAGGGACTACGGCGAGACCCAGTACTTC	CASSLRDYGETQYF
.	TRBV10-3	TRBJ2-5	.	TGTGCCATCGAGGGCCGGGCCCAATGCTATTCCCAAGAGACCCAGTACTTC	CAIEGRAQCYSQETQYF
TRBD1	TRBV7-9	TRBJ1-2	few	TGTGCCAGCAGCTATACAGGGGAAGGCTATGGCTACACCTTC	CASSYTGEGYGYTF
TRBD1	TRBV27	TRBJ2-7	many	TGTGCCAGCATCTCAACCAGGGGGAAGGGCGAGCAGTACTTC	CASISTRGKGEQYF
TRBD1	TRBV9	TRBJ2-7	few	TGTGCCAGCAGCGTAGTAGGGACAGGGGAAGAGCAGTACTTC	CASSVVGTGEEQYF
.	TRBV5-1	TRBJ2-6	few	TGCGCCAGCGGTCCCCCCAGGGATCTCTCTGGGGCCAACGTCCTGACTTTC	CASGPPRDLSGANVLTF
.	TRBV29-1	TRBJ2-3	few	TGCAGCGTTGAGCAGGGCTACACAGATACGCAGTATTTT	CSVEQGYTDTQYF
.	TRBV24-1	TRBJ2-1	few	TGTGCCACCAGTGATTTTCCGGGAGAGCAGTTCTTC	CATSDFPGEQFF
TRBD1	TRBV29-1	TRBJ1-1	.	TGCAGCGTTGGAACCTCAGGGGGGGGGACTGAAGCTTTCTTT	CSVGTSGGGTEAFF
TRBD1	TRBV6-1	TRBJ2-7	.	TGTGCCAGCAGTGGAGGGACAGGGAGCCACGAGCAGTACTTC	CASSGGTGSHEQYF
TRBD1	TRBV18	TRBJ2-5	.	TGTGCCAGCTCACCAAGTTCCAGGGGGGAGACCCAGTACTTC	CASSPSSRGETQYF
.	TRBV12-3/TRBV12-4	TRBJ2-7	.	TGTGCCAGCAGCCCCCCAGGGCATTTCTCCTACGAGCAGTACTTC	CASSPPGHFSYEQYF